These T cell receptor beta chains were read from a single sample in a study of cytomegalovirus exposure and HLA in healthy donors. Some clones are missing from TCRdb's copy, which holds only in-frame ones; the method was immunoSEQ multiplex PCR. The table shows under 200,000 clones, with more than 60% occurring only once. Sequenced: PBMCs. These receptors all come from a male donor in good health and CMV-seronegative. Each CDR3 is given with its conserved first and last residue. A D gene is named only where the DNA matches it firmly. Some rows mark clone size as missing; the rest say once, few, many or name a class of expanded clone.

few	TRBJ2-7	TRBV30	TRBD2	TGTGCCATGGAACTAGCGGGTCCCTACGAGCAGTACTTC	CAMELAGPYEQYF
.	TRBJ1-4	TRBV18	.	TGTGCCAGCTCGACCAATCTGGCTCAGGCAGAAAAACTGTTTTTT	CASSTNLAQAEKLFF
few	TRBJ1-6	TRBV10-3	.	TGTGCCATCAGTGGGAAAGGGGTCCCCGATTCACCCCTCCACTTT	CAISGKGVPDSPLHF
.	TRBJ1-2	TRBV10-1	.	TGCGCCAGCTGCCCCCCGGGGATGGATGGCTACACCTTC	CASCPPGMDGYTF
few	TRBJ2-4	TRBV5-1	TRBD1	TGCGCCAGCAGCGCGCCAGGACAGGGGTTGTCCAAAAACATTCAGTACTTC	CASSAPGQGLSKNIQYF
.	TRBJ1-4	TRBV25-1	TRBD1	TGTGCCAGCAGTACTACTCGGGGGGGGACAGGGAACGAAAAACTGTTTTTT	CASSTTRGGTGNEKLFF
.	TRBJ1-3	TRBV11-2	TRBD1	TGTGCCAGCAGCTCCCGGACAGGGAAAGGGAACACCATATATTTT	CASSSRTGKGNTIYF
.	TRBJ2-6	TRBV11-3	TRBD2	TGTGCCAGCAGCTTAAAGCGGGGGGGCGCCGGGGCCAACGTCCTGACTTTC	CASSLKRGGAGANVLTF
.	TRBJ2-1	TRBV19	TRBD1	TGTGCCAGTAGTATCCTCGTACAGGGGGAGTACAATGAGCAGTTCTTC	CASSILVQGEYNEQFF
.	TRBJ2-5	TRBV5-1	TRBD2	TGCGCCAGCAGCCCCGGGACTAGCGGGAGTAAGATCCAAGAGACCCAGTACTTC	CASSPGTSGSKIQETQYF
.	TRBJ2-2	TRBV6-6	TRBD1	TGTGCCAGCAGTTACCCAGGACAGGCGGGCGGGGAGCTGTTTTTT	CASSYPGQAGGELFF
.	TRBJ1-5	TRBV7-2	TRBD1	TGTGCCAGCAGCGGTGGGACAGGGGCCCCGGATCAGCCCCAGCATTTT	CASSGGTGAPDQPQHF
.	TRBJ2-2	TRBV19	.	TGTGCCAGTAGCAATCTGGGGCAGACGAACACCGGGGAGCTGTTTTTT	CASSNLGQTNTGELFF
.	TRBJ2-7	TRBV27	TRBD2	TGTGCCAGCAGGCTCGCGGGAGGGCCCAGCGAGCAGTACTTC	CASRLAGGPSEQYF
.	TRBJ2-7	TRBV28	.	TGTGCCAGCAGTTCCCTCTACGAGCAGTACTTC	CASSSLYEQYF
.	TRBJ2-1	TRBV5-1	TRBD2	TGCGCCAGCAGCTTACTAGCGGGAGATCATGAGCAGTTCTTC	CASSLLAGDHEQFF
once	TRBJ2-2	TRBV28	TRBD1	TGTGCCAGCAGATCGGACAGGGACCAGAACACCGGGGAGCTGTTTTTT	CASRSDRDQNTGELFF
.	TRBJ2-7	TRBV2	.	TGTGCCAGCAATTCGCAGGCGGGACGCAACGGGGGTGAGCAGTACTTC	CASNSQAGRNGGEQYF
.	TRBJ1-2	TRBV5-1	TRBD1	TGCGCCAGCCTGGGACAGGGAAGTAGAACTGGCTACACCTTC	CASLGQGSRTGYTF
once	TRBJ2-2	TRBV7-6	.	TGTGCCAGCAGCCCAATGAACACCGGGGAGCTGTTTTTT	CASSPMNTGELFF
.	TRBJ2-7	TRBV28	TRBD1	TGTGCCAGCACCAGGGACAGGCCAACCTACGAGCAGTACTTC	CASTRDRPTYEQYF
.	TRBJ2-2	TRBV9	.	TGTGCCAGCAGCGGGGGCCCAGGGGAGCTGTTTTTT	CASSGGPGELFF
.	TRBJ2-5	TRBV23-1	TRBD1	TGCGCCAGCAGCCAAGGACAGGACCAAGAGACCCAGTACTTC	CASSQGQDQETQYF
.	TRBJ2-7	TRBV5-8	TRBD1	TGTGCCAGCAGCGCCTCCGGGACAGGAAATTCCGAGCAGTACTTC	CASSASGTGNSEQYF
.	TRBJ2-1	TRBV19	TRBD2	TGTGCCAGTAGTATAACCCTAGCGGGATATACCCTTAACCTTAATGAGCAGTTCTTC	CASSITLAGYTLNLNEQFF
.	TRBJ2-4	TRBV9	.	TGTGCCAGCAGCGTAGGTGATTCCGGGGACATTCAGTACTTC	CASSVGDSGDIQYF
.	TRBJ2-4	TRBV6-1	.	TGTGCCAGCAGTCGGGGACCGGGACTGGAAAACATTCAGTACTTC	CASSRGPGLENIQYF
.	TRBJ2-1	TRBV4-1	.	TGCGCCAGCAGCCGGGGTGGACTGGTCCAAAGCTATAATGAGCAGTTCTTC	CASSRGGLVQSYNEQFF
.	TRBJ1-1	TRBV9	TRBD1	TGTGCCAGCAGCCCTGGGACAGAGAACACTGAAGCTTTCTTT	CASSPGTENTEAFF
once	TRBJ1-2	TRBV7-9	.	TGTGCCAGCAGCTTAGTCCGTCAGGGGATCTATGGCTACACCTTC	CASSLVRQGIYGYTF
.	TRBJ2-1	TRBV7-3	TRBD2	TGTGCCAGCAGCTTAGTAGCGGGGGCCTACAATGAGCAGTTCTTC	CASSLVAGAYNEQFF
.	TRBJ1-2	TRBV28	.	TGTGCCAGCAGTCCACCTATTACCAGGGTGAATGGCTACACCTTC	CASSPPITRVNGYTF
.	TRBJ2-5	TRBV25-1	TRBD2	TGTGCCAGCAGCGACCCGGCAGCGGGGCAAGAGACCCAGTACTTC	CASSDPAAGQETQYF
.	TRBJ1-4	TRBV5-1	TRBD1	TGCGCCAGCAGCCTGGGCGGGACAGGGAATGAAAAACTGTTTTTT	CASSLGGTGNEKLFF
.	TRBJ2-5	TRBV7-3	TRBD2	TGTGCCAGCAGCTTCGGCGGGAGGGCGGAGACCCAGTACTTC	CASSFGGRAETQYF
medium-sized	TRBJ1-6	TRBV19	.	TGTGCCAGTAGTATAATCGGTTCACCCCTCCACTTT	CASSIIGSPLHF
.	TRBJ2-2	TRBV27	.	TGTGCCAGCAGTTTATACGGTAACACCGGGGAGCTGTTTTTT	CASSLYGNTGELFF
.	TRBJ2-2	TRBV6-5	TRBD1	TGTGCCAGCAGCGAACACAGGGGGCAAGGCGGGGAGCTGTTTTTT	CASSEHRGQGGELFF
.	TRBJ1-6	TRBV6-5	.	TGTGCCAGCAGTTACTCTCCGGGGAATTCACCCCTCCACTTT	CASSYSPGNSPLHF
.	TRBJ2-1	TRBV23-1	.	TGCGCCAGCTATCTAGACAGTCCGCAGTTCTTC	CASYLDSPQFF
.	TRBJ1-3	TRBV7-3	.	TGTGCCAGCAGCACTGATGTCTCTGGAAACACCATATATTTT	CASSTDVSGNTIYF
.	TRBJ2-7	TRBV7-6	TRBD2	TGTGCCAGCAGCTTCGGACTAGCGGGCTCCTACGAGCAGTACTTC	CASSFGLAGSYEQYF
.	TRBJ2-3	TRBV11-2	TRBD2	TGTGCCAGCACCCTTAATAGCGGGTGGACAGATACGCAGTATTTT	CASTLNSGWTDTQYF
.	TRBJ2-3	TRBV7-3	TRBD2	TGTGCCAGCAGCTTATGGGCTAGCGGGGGGATTAGCACAGATACGCAGTATTTT	CASSLWASGGISTDTQYF
.	TRBJ2-1	TRBV11-3	TRBD2	TGTGCCAGCAGCTTAGATGGGGTGCTAGCGGGAGGGTTCAATGAGCAGTTCTTC	CASSLDGVLAGGFNEQFF
.	TRBJ1-2	TRBV4-3	TRBD1	TGCGCCAGCAGCCAAGAGTCACCTGGACAGGGGGCACATGGCTACACCTTC	CASSQESPGQGAHGYTF
few	TRBJ1-5	TRBV27	.	TGTGCCAGCAGTCCCACTTTCGGGGAGGGGGATCAGCCCCAGCATTTT	CASSPTFGEGDQPQHF
.	TRBJ2-1	TRBV30	TRBD2	TGTGCCGGCAGAGCGGGAGTCGTCAATGAGCAGTTCTTC	CAGRAGVVNEQFF
.	TRBJ2-5	TRBV5-1	.	TGCGCCAGCAGCTTGGCCGCGGGGCTCCAAGAGACCCAGTACTTC	CASSLAAGLQETQYF
.	TRBJ1-5	TRBV6-1	TRBD1	TGTGCCAGCAGTGAGTTAAGGGACAGGGAGCGACAGCCCCAGCATTTT	CASSELRDRERQPQHF
once	TRBJ2-1	TRBV5-4	.	TGTGCCAGCAGCGATGCCTTAGAGGGCTACAATGAGCAGTTCTTC	CASSDALEGYNEQFF
.	TRBJ1-1	TRBV7-8	TRBD1	TGTGCCAGCAGCCTGATACAGGGGGCTATGGCTTTCTTT	CASSLIQGAMAFF
.	TRBJ2-7	TRBV7-2	.	TGTGCCAGCAGCTATGGGGGCAGCACGGACGAGCAGTACTTC	CASSYGGSTDEQYF